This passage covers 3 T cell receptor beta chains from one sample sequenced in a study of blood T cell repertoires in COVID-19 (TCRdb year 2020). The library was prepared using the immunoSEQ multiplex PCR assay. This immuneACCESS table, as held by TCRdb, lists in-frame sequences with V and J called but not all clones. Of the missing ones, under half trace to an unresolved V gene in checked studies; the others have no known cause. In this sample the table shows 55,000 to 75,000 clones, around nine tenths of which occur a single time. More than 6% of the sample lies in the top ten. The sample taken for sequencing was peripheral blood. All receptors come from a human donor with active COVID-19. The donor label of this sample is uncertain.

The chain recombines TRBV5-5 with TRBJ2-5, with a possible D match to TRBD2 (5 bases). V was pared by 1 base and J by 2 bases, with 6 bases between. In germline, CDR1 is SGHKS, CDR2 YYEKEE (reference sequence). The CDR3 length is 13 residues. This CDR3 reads CASSLRGQETQYF. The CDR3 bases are TGTGCCAGCAGCTTGCGGGGACAAGAGACCCAGTACTTC.

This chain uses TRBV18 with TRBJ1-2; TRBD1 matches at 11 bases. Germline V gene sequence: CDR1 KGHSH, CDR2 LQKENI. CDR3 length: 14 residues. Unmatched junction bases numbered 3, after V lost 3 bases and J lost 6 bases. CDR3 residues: CASSPGQGADGYTF. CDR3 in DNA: TGTGCCAGCTCACCCGGACAGGGGGCGGATGGCTACACCTTC.

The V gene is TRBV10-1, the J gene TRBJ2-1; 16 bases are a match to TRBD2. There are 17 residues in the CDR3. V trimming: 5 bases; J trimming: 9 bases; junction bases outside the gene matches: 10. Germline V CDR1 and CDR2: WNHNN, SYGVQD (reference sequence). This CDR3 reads CASSPGTSGGAFGEQFF. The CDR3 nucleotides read TGCGCCAGCAGTCCGGGGACTAGCGGGGGGGCCTTCGGTGAGCAGTTCTTC.